This T cell receptor beta chain was profiled in a study of blood T cell repertoires in COVID-19. Study summary: Some COVID-19 samples were acute and others convalescent; all came from the United States, Italy and Spain. T cells, B-cell-depleted T cells, or PBMCs supplied cDNA or gDNA.

In the study's own analysis: Cell counts per sample came from amplifying reference gene primers. The assay was immunoSEQ multiplex PCR, and TCRdb's table has in-frame clones only and misses some. The V and J calls and the clone size are those of that table, but D and trimming were determined from the DNA. Of 250,000 to 300,000 clones listed, 70% to 90% are singletons. Germline CDR1 is SGHAT and CDR2 is FQNNGV. V trimming: 5 bases; J trimming: 5 bases; junction bases outside the gene matches: 5. The CDR3 covers 17 residues. J is TRBJ2-2 and V is TRBV11-2; 16 nucleotides align to TRBD2. The receptor was derived from a man aged 25 to 45 with active or convalescent COVID-19. Sequencing was performed on peripheral blood. CDR3 DNA: TGTGCCAGCAGCCTTGGGACTAGCGGGGGGGCTACCGGGGAGCTGTTTTTT. This gives the protein CASSLGTSGGATGELFF.